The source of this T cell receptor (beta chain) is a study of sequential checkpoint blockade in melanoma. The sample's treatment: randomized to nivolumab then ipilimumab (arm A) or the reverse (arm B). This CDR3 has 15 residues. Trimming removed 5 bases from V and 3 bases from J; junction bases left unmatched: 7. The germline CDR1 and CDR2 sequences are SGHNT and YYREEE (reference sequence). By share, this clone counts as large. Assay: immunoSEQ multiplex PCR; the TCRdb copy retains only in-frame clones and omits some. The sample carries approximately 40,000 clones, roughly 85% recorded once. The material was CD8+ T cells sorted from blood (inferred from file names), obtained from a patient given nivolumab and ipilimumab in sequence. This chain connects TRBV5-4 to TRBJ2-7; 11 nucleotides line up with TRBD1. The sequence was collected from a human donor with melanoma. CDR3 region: CASRSSGTGGYEQYF. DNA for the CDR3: TGTGCCAGCAGATCTTCCGGGACAGGGGGCTACGAGCAGTACTTC. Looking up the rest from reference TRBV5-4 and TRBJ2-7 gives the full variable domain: ETGVTQSPTHLIKTRGQQVTLRCSSQSGHNTVSWYQQALGQGPQFIFQYYREEENGRGNFPPRFSGLQFPNYSSELNVNALELDDSALYLCASRSSGTGGYEQYFGPGTRLTVT.